The T cell receptor beta chain under discussion was sequenced for a study of vaccination effects on CD4 cells after COVID-19. Assay: immunoSEQ multiplex PCR; the TCRdb copy retains only in-frame clones and omits some. The sample has about 45,000 clones, approximately 70% seen once; the top ten hold over 25%. Study-wide findings and caveats: Sampling in the study covered few convalescent patients and included no early post-infection timepoints. Marked clonal contraction of infection- and vaccine-induced clones was seen late after vaccination.

The ViraFEST assay expanded antigen-specific CD4+ T cells with viral peptide pools before sequencing. Subsequent to a culture period of under twelve days, CD4+ T cells were isolated. Confirmation by PCR established that the person had SARS-CoV-2 infection between March and December 2020. Trimming pared 2 bases from V and 2 bases from J, leaving 10 bases between. CDR1 and CDR2 from the germline V gene are KGHSH and LQKENI. This CDR3 contains 16 residues. About this clone itself: Its antigen is not known.

The V gene is TRBV18, the J gene TRBJ2-6, with a tentative D call TRBD1 (5 bases). Specimen: CD4+ T cells from PBMCs cultured with a peptide pool, collected before COVID-19 vaccination. The source is a human donor who had a prior SARS-CoV-2 infection. The DNA of the CDR3 is TGTGCCAGCTCACCAAGTACAGGACCTGGGGCCAACGTCCTGACTTTC. Its protein product is CASSPSTGPGANVLTF.